The present T cell receptor beta chain was sequenced within a study of blood T cell repertoires in COVID-19. Study background: Acute and convalescent COVID-19 samples came from the United States, Italy and Spain. T cells, B-cell-depleted T cells, or PBMCs supplied cDNA or gDNA.

Methods used by the authors: Amplification of reference gene primers was used by the study to estimate nucleated cell counts. Sequencing was performed with immunoSEQ multiplex PCR; in TCRdb, only in-frame clones are kept and a portion is missing. V and J calls and clone size are copied from that table; D and trimming were computed from the DNA. The profile shows some 240,000 clones, around 84% of them singletons. Sequenced input: peripheral blood. The receptor was derived from a woman in her thirties or forties who had recovered from COVID-19.

The CDR3 DNA sequence: TGTGCCAGCGGAGTAAGGGAGACTAATGAAAAACTGTTTTTT. This gives the protein CASGVRETNEKLFF. The chain recombines TRBV6-5 with TRBJ1-4; D gene ambiguous. The germline V gene has CDR1 MNHEY and CDR2 SVGAGI. The CDR3 is 14 residues long. V lost 8 bases, J lost 2 bases, and 12 bases lay in between.